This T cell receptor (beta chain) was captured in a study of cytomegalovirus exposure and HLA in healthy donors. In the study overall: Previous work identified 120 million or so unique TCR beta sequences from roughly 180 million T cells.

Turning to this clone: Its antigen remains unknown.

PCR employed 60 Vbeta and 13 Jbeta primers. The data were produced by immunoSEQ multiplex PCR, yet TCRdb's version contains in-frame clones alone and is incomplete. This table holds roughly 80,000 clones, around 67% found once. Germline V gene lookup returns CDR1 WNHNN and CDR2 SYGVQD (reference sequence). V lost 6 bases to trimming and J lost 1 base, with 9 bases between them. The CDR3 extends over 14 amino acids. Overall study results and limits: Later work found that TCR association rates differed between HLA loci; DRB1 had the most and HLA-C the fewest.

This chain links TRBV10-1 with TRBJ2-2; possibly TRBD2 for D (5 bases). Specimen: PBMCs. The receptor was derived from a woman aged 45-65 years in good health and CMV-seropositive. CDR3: CASSSAENTGELFF. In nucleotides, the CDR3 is TGCGCCAGCAGCTCAGCGGAGAACACCGGGGAGCTGTTTTTT.